One and the same sample provided the 10 T cell receptor beta chains below, sequenced in a study of post-analysis software for immune sequencing data. General study results and limits: Roughly 5 TRBV segments, including TRBV5-6, TRBV5-1 and TRBV20-1, were more frequent in patients than controls.

Their specific antigens are unknown. Included in the TCR beta cDNA libraries were unique molecular identifiers. TCRdb re-analysed the PCR reads in MiXCR, keeping a single row per CDR3 protein. This table has fewer than 700,000 distinct CDR3 sequences, roughly 46% appearing once. Sequencing input: blood. All receptors come from a girl aged 5-17 years with multiple sclerosis.

This clonotype showed up many times. The CDR3 sequence is CASSLDRGETQYF. CDR3 nucleotide sequence: TGTGCCAGCAGCTTGGACAGGGGGGAGACCCAGTACTTC. The chain has TRBV11-2 and TRBJ2-5; 10 nucleotides align to TRBD1. The CDR3 totals 13 residues. V lost 3 bases, J lost 5 bases, and 0 bases stayed unmatched. Germline CDR1 SGHAT, CDR2 FQNNGV.

On this clonotype itself: A much larger clone is a single base away; this may be a read error. The rearrangement joins TRBV27 to TRBJ2-3; D is tentatively TRBD1 or TRBD2 (6 bases each). The CDR3 is 14 amino acids. Germline CDR1 reads MNHEY; CDR2 reads SMNVEV (reference sequence). CDR3 nucleotides: TGTGCCAGCAAGGAGAGCGGGCCGACAGGTACGCAGTATTTT. It translates to CASKESGPTGTQYF.

The chain carries TRBV6-5 and TRBJ2-3; D is ambiguous. Trimming removed 2 bases at V and 0 bases at J, with 9 bases between. The CDR3 loop spans 15 amino acids. Germline V CDR1 and CDR2: MNHEY, SVGAGI. CDR3 in amino acids: CASSYLQASTDTQYF. The CDR3 bases are TGTGCCAGCAGTTACCTTCAAGCTAGCACAGATACGCAGTATTTT.

This clonotype was seen only once. This chain connects TRBV3-1 to TRBJ1-1; no reliable D call. The CDR3 contains 14 residues. With 3 bases removed from V and 2 bases from J, the gap between germline ends came to 10 bases. CDR1 and CDR2 (germline): LGHDT, YNNKEL (reference sequence). CDR3 bases: TGTGCCAGCAGCCATAACAGATTTAACACTGAAGCTTTCTTT. Protein sequence: CASSHNRFNTEAFF.

This chain uses TRBV3-1 with TRBJ2-4, with D unresolved. Near its end, the DNA agrees better with TRBJ2-7, so the J call may be wrong. Germline V gives CDR1 LGHDT, CDR2 YNNKEL (reference sequence). This CDR3 is 15 amino acids long. The CDR3 sequence is CASSQALSIHYEQYF. The CDR3 DNA is TGTGCCAGCAGCCAAGCACTCAGTATCCACTACGAGCAGTACTTC.

The chain is built from TRBV28 and TRBJ2-3, with 9 positions matching TRBD2. The germline gives CDR1 MDHEN, CDR2 SYDVKM. The length of the CDR3 is 17 residues. Unmatched junction bases numbered 11, after V lost 2 bases and J lost 5 bases. The CDR3 loop reads CASSLSWREGPEDTQYF. CDR3 nucleotides: TGTGCCAGCAGTTTAAGTTGGCGGGAGGGCCCAGAAGATACGCAGTATTTT.

On this clonotype: Mismatch with germline at one junction end may stem from a read error. The chain carries TRBV20-1 and TRBJ2-3; a weak D match, TRBD2 (6 bases). CDR3 size: 14 residues. CDR1 DFQATT and CDR2 SNEGSKA come from the germline V gene (reference sequence). CDR3: CSASLEGLTDTQYF. For the CDR3, the DNA is TGCAGTGCTAGTCTTGAGGGACTCACAGATACTCAGTATTTT.

This rearrangement joins TRBV7-9 to TRBJ2-3; TRBD2 agrees at 12 bases. Germline values: CDR1 SEHNR, CDR2 FQNEAQ (reference sequence). The junction had 17 bases not matched to a gene; V was cut back by 4 bases and J by 6 bases. CDR3 length: 19 residues. CDR3 in DNA: TGTGCCAGCAGCTCAAAGTACGCCAGACTAGCGGGAGATCGGGATACGCAGTATTTT. Translating it yields CASSSKYARLAGDRDTQYF.

The chain is built from TRBV7-2 and TRBJ2-5, with TRBD2 as a possible D gene (6 bases). The end of the DNA is better explained by TRBJ2-7, so the J call may be wrong. Germline V CDR1 and CDR2: SGHTA, FQGNSA. CDR3 size: 14 residues. In DNA form, the CDR3 reads TGTGCCAGCAGCTTTGGCCCGGGGGCCTACGAGCAGTACTTC. It yields the protein CASSFGPGAYEQYF.

The chain carries TRBV5-1 and TRBJ1-2; D perhaps matches TRBD1 (6 bases). V was trimmed by 4 bases and J by 2 bases, leaving 18 bases between them. The CDR3 is 16 residues long. CDR1 is SGHRS, CDR2 YFSETQ, per germline. CDR3 loop: CASSHFPDRKNYGYTF. Written as DNA, the CDR3 is TGCGCCAGCAGCCACTTTCCGGACAGAAAAAACTATGGCTACACCTTC.